A selection of T cell receptor beta chains follows, all from one sample in a study of T cell responses to AZD1222 COVID-19 vaccine. TCRdb's copy holds only in-frame clones and misses some; the assay was immunoSEQ multiplex PCR. The sample contains tens of thousands of clones, approximately 83% of which appear only once. The material sequenced was peripheral blood, taken 28 days after the second AZD1222 dose. The receptors stem from an adult who received the AZD1222 COVID-19 vaccine. Each CDR3 is given with its conserved first and last residue. The order of the fields is D gene, V gene, J gene, clone size, CDR3 DNA, CDR3 protein. A D gene is named only where the DNA matches it firmly. A clone size is listed for some rows: how often the clone was seen (once, few, many), or a class if it is expanded.

d_gene: TRBD2; v_gene: TRBV7-8; j_gene: TRBJ2-7; abundance: -; CDR3nt: TGTGCCAGCAGCTTACCTAAACTAGCGGCGGACTACGAGCAGTACTTC; CDR3aa: CASSLPKLAADYEQYF
d_gene: -; v_gene: TRBV6-5; j_gene: TRBJ1-4; abundance: -; CDR3nt: TGTGCCAGCAGGCGGGATGCCCGGAAGGATGAAAAACTGTTTTTT; CDR3aa: CASRRDARKDEKLFF
d_gene: -; v_gene: TRBV5-6; j_gene: TRBJ1-2; abundance: -; CDR3nt: TGTGCCAGCAGCTTGTATCCCGGCAGGGAATGGGATGGCTACACCTTC; CDR3aa: CASSLYPGREWDGYTF
d_gene: -; v_gene: TRBV5-4; j_gene: TRBJ2-7; abundance: -; CDR3nt: TGTGCCAGCAGCTTGGACCCGGGGGTCTACGAGCAGTACTTC; CDR3aa: CASSLDPGVYEQYF
d_gene: TRBD1; v_gene: TRBV11-2; j_gene: TRBJ2-1; abundance: once; CDR3nt: TGTGCCAGCAGCTATAGGACAGGGGACAATGAGCAGTTCTTC; CDR3aa: CASSYRTGDNEQFF
d_gene: -; v_gene: TRBV5-5; j_gene: TRBJ1-3; abundance: -; CDR3nt: TGTGCCAGCAGCTTGGACCCTTCCACCTCTGGAAACACCATATATTTT; CDR3aa: CASSLDPSTSGNTIYF
d_gene: TRBD1; v_gene: TRBV5-1; j_gene: TRBJ1-6; abundance: -; CDR3nt: TGCGCCAGCAGCTTGGGGGCAGGGGGACAAAATTCACCCCTCCACTTT; CDR3aa: CASSLGAGGQNSPLHF
d_gene: -; v_gene: TRBV5-4; j_gene: TRBJ2-3; abundance: -; CDR3nt: TGTGCCAGCAGCTTCGACCTTTCTAGCACAGATACGCAGTATTTT; CDR3aa: CASSFDLSSTDTQYF
d_gene: TRBD1; v_gene: TRBV7-9; j_gene: TRBJ1-1; abundance: once; CDR3nt: TGTGCCAGCAGCCTACAGGGGGGGACTGAAGCTTTCTTT; CDR3aa: CASSLQGGTEAFF
d_gene: -; v_gene: TRBV6-2/TRBV6-3; j_gene: TRBJ1-2; abundance: -; CDR3nt: TGTGCCAGCAACCCATCCCTCGGAACTGACTATGGCTACACCTTC; CDR3aa: CASNPSLGTDYGYTF
d_gene: -; v_gene: TRBV28; j_gene: TRBJ1-5; abundance: -; CDR3nt: TGTGCCAGCAGACTCCTCTCGACAGCGAATCAGCCCCAGCATTTT; CDR3aa: CASRLLSTANQPQHF
d_gene: TRBD2; v_gene: TRBV5-4; j_gene: TRBJ2-1; abundance: -; CDR3nt: TGTGCCAGCAGCTTGTACGCGGGGGGGTTCTACAATGAGCAGTTCTTC; CDR3aa: CASSLYAGGFYNEQFF
d_gene: TRBD1; v_gene: TRBV7-9; j_gene: TRBJ1-2; abundance: few; CDR3nt: TGTGCCAGCAGCTTCGGGACAGGGATTTTTGGCTACACCTTC; CDR3aa: CASSFGTGIFGYTF
d_gene: TRBD1; v_gene: TRBV30; j_gene: TRBJ1-5; abundance: -; CDR3nt: TGTGCCCGGAGTGTGGGACAGTTCAATCAGCCCCAGCATTTT; CDR3aa: CARSVGQFNQPQHF
d_gene: -; v_gene: TRBV4-1; j_gene: TRBJ1-4; abundance: -; CDR3nt: TGCGCCAGCAGCCAAGAAGACGTAACTAACAATGAAAAACTGTTTTTT; CDR3aa: CASSQEDVTNNEKLFF
d_gene: -; v_gene: TRBV7-9; j_gene: TRBJ1-1; abundance: -; CDR3nt: TGTGCCAGCTCTCATGGCAGGGCCTACACTGAAGCTTTCTTT; CDR3aa: CASSHGRAYTEAFF
d_gene: -; v_gene: TRBV7-9; j_gene: TRBJ1-2; abundance: -; CDR3nt: TGTGCCAGCAGCTTAGGGACAGCCCACTATGGCTACACCTTC; CDR3aa: CASSLGTAHYGYTF
d_gene: TRBD1; v_gene: TRBV6-6; j_gene: TRBJ1-1; abundance: -; CDR3nt: TGTGCCAGCAGTCGGACAGGGAGAAGGATGATGAACACTGAAGCTTTCTTT; CDR3aa: CASSRTGRRMMNTEAFF
d_gene: -; v_gene: TRBV6-1; j_gene: TRBJ2-2; abundance: -; CDR3nt: TGTGCCAGCAGTGAAGCTCTCACAGGACTGAACACCGGGGAGCTGTTTTTT; CDR3aa: CASSEALTGLNTGELFF
d_gene: -; v_gene: TRBV3-1/TRBV3-2; j_gene: TRBJ1-5; abundance: -; CDR3nt: TGTGCCAGCAGCCAGGGGCGCAATCAGCCCCAGCATTTT; CDR3aa: CASSQGRNQPQHF
d_gene: TRBD2; v_gene: TRBV19; j_gene: TRBJ2-2; abundance: -; CDR3nt: TGTGCCAGTAAGGCCCCACTCGCGGGGGGGCCAACGGGACCCGGGGAGCTGTTTTTT; CDR3aa: CASKAPLAGGPTGPGELFF
d_gene: -; v_gene: TRBV19; j_gene: TRBJ1-2; abundance: -; CDR3nt: TGTGCCAGTAGTATAAGTCAAGGGAGGGGGATCAACTATGGCTACACCTTC; CDR3aa: CASSISQGRGINYGYTF